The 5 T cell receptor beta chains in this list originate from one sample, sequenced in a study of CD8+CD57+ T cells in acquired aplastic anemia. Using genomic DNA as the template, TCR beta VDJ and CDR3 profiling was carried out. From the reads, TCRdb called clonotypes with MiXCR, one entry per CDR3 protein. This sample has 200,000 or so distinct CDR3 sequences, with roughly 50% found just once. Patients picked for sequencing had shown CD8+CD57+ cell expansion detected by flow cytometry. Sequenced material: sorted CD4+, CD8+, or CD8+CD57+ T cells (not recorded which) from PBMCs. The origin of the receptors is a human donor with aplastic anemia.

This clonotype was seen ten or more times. In nucleotides, the CDR3 is TGTGCCAGCAGTGCGGTTTTATACAATCAGCCCCAGCATTTT. This sequence encodes CASSAVLYNQPQHF. The chain uses TRBV2 and TRBJ1-5; D not certain. Germline V gene lookup returns CDR1 SNHLY and CDR2 FYNNEI. The CDR3 runs to 14 residues. V lost 4 bases, J lost 3 bases, and 10 bases lay in between.

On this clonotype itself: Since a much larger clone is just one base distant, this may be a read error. The CDR3 coding sequence is TGTGCCAGCAGGAAAGTACTGGTCGGGGCCGGGGAGCTGTTTTTT. Translating it yields CASRKVLVGAGELFF. V and J are TRBV6-5 and TRBJ2-2; perhaps TRBD2 as D (5 bases). Germline CDR1 is MNHEY and CDR2 is SVGAGI. V was trimmed by 6 bases and J by 6 bases, leaving 17 bases between them. The CDR3 consists of 15 residues.

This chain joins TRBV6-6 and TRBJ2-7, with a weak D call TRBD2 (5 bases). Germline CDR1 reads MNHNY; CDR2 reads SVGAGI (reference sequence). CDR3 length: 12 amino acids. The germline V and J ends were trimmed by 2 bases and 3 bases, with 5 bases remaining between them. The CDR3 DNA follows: TGTGCCAGCAGTTACACTAGCTACGAGCAGTACTTC. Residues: CASSYTSYEQYF.

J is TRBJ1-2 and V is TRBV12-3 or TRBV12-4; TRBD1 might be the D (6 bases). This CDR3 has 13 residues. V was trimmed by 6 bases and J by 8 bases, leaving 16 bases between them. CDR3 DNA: TGTGCCAGCAGATCCCCCCCAGGGGACGGCTACACCTTC. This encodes CASRSPPGDGYTF.

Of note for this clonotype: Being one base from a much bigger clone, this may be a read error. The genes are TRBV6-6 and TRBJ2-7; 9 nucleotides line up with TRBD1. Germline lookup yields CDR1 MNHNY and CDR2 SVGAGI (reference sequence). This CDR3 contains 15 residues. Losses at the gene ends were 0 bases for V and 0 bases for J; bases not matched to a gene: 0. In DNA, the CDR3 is TGTGCCAGCAGTTACTCGGGACAGGGCTCCTACGAGCAGTACTTC. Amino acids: CASSYSGQGSYEQYF.